This TCR beta chain was recovered during a study of blood T cell repertoires in COVID-19 (dated by TCRdb to about 2020). Concerning the study at large: The collaborator samples originated in the United States, Italy and Spain and spanned the acute and convalescent phases of COVID-19. Samples came from the ongoing ImmuneRACE study (first 160 participants) plus 1,254 subjects from 6 global collaborators. The material from the prospective study consisted of cDNA or gDNA derived from T cells, B-cell-depleted T cells, or PBMCs. The dataset comprised deeply sampled blood TCRbeta repertoires from subjects exposed to, actively infected with, or recovered from COVID-19. Where HLA class I and class II types were available, the types were taken from metadata supplied by the sample provider, not from assay-based typing. Nearly every sample came with metadata listing a de-identified subject ID, COVID-19 status, age in years and sex. A freely available public database, intended as a resource for researchers studying the immune response to SARS-CoV-2, is where the repertoires were released.

Concerning this clone itself: No cognate antigen has been identified for it. Per-base quality was not reported, and no clone a single base away is much larger than it.

The immunoSEQ Assay, a bias-controlled multiplex PCR, was used to amplify TCRbeta CDR3 regions from genomic DNA. The source study handled its data this way. Nucleated cell counts per sample were estimated from amplification of reference gene primers within the assay. To quantify the absolute abundance of each unique TCRbeta CDR3 rearrangement, sequence reads were collapsed and filtered. For each sample, productive Simpson clonality was calculated by taking the square root of Simpson's diversity index across productive rearrangements. TCRdb retrieved this table from immuneACCESS and kept in-frame rearrangements only. Not all clones are present; in checked studies, unresolved V genes account for under half, and no reason is known for the remainder. V, J and clone size reflect that table, while D and trimming were determined from the DNA. The sample profile shows about 160,000 clones; around four fifths of them were found once. About 7.7% of the sample is held by the ten biggest clonotypes.

In the prospective study, participants were about 18 to 89 years old, resided in fewer than 25 geographic areas of the United States, and were enrolled through a virtual design. To assign participants to cohorts, the prospective study relied on clinical history that participants themselves reported in a screening survey and a study questionnaire. Recovered participants in ImmuneRACE Cohort 3 were defined as having two consecutive negative NP/OP PCR tests, clearance from a healthcare professional, or resolution of symptoms. Mobile phlebotomists in the prospective study collected whole blood, serum and a nasopharyngeal or oropharyngeal swab from every participant. Over a 2-month period, participants in the prospective study had the option of providing additional blood draws and questionnaires. Before DNA extraction, prospective study blood samples were shipped either frozen or at room temperature.

Points the paper makes about the study in general: Clinical and demographic metadata were provided uncurated, with the amount varying by source and participant.

V trim: 0 bases; J trim: 4 bases; unmatched bases: 0. The CDR3 numbers 13 residues from cysteine through phenylalanine. Just CDR3 DNA is preserved here, 39 bases in frame from base 1. CDR1 and CDR2, per the germline V gene, are SGHTS and YDEGEE. The sequenced sample consisted of PBMCs or T cells enriched from blood (not recorded which). The V gene is TRBV5-8 and the J gene is TRBJ1-2, and 7 junctional nucleotides match TRBD1. The origin of this receptor is a middle-aged man who had recovered from COVID-19. For the CDR3, the sequence is CASSLAGGYGYTF. The sequenced DNA: TGTGCCAGCAGCTTGGCAGGGGGCTATGGCTACACCTTC.